This TCR beta chain originates from a study of cytomegalovirus exposure and HLA in healthy donors (dated by TCRdb to about 2017). Broadly, across the study: An earlier analysis of several hundred of the donors reported 250 to 300 Gb of sequence data and 117 million unique TCR beta sequences obtained from about 170 million T cells. Genome-wide SNP genotypes for about three fifths of the roughly 670 donors were used in a later genetic analysis, which treated that subset as a discovery cohort. An earlier analysis of some 600 of the donors applied high-throughput TCR beta sequencing to assess whether each TCR beta V gene segment acted as functional or pseudogenic. Rather than drawing on any new phenotypic data, the later analysis identified candidate immune exposures from TCR beta sequences and the way those sequences occurred across donors. Among the 398 genotyped donors, under 90% belonged to the genetic ancestry cluster associated with self-reported Caucasian donors. All discovery cohort repertoires had been generated using a single sequencing platform. The study was designed to test whether signatures of past pathogen exposure could be identified by cataloging public T cell receptors. Roughly 5 DR-DQ haplotypes were handled as single units for association and clustering, since linkage in the cohort was strong. Typing coverage varied by locus: about 620-630 donors for A, B, C, DRB1 and DQB1; roughly 520 for DQA1; over 600 for DPA1; fewer than 480 for DPB1. The study used immunosequencing to profile the T cell repertoires of around 600 subjects and linked those repertoires to cytomegalovirus serostatus. To predict cytomegalovirus infection status, the study combined high-throughput TCR immunosequencing, statistical association of individual TCRs with disease status, and machine learning. Alongside the repertoire data, information on donor age, sex, ethnicity and CMV serostatus was compiled. Approximately 300 gigabases of sequencing data and approximately 91 million unique TCR sequences made up an early release that covered several hundred HLA-typed donors. On average, roughly 240,000 unique TCR beta nucleotide sequences were sequenced per donor among a few hundred genotyped donors of the cohort, with roughly 19% of those sequences being non-productive. A later analysis re-examined previously published TCR beta repertoires from roughly 720 donors and added high-resolution HLA genotyping to investigate patterns of TCR occurrence. In addition to the first cohort of about 650 subjects, a separate validation cohort of 120 different subjects was used. HLA typing included class I and class II loci at four-digit resolution. The full study reports these points: When HLA alleles, especially DR and DQ, strongly co-occurred, TCR associations were difficult to assign to individual alleles. It was suggested by the authors that the approach could potentially be generalized to other disease states and immunological phenotypes. Compared with the roughly 710-donor mean, donors in an Asian-associated ancestry cluster had fewer N-insertions in productive TCRs, according to a later genetic analysis. Most TCR sequences were seen in very few donors, while some public TCRs were found in many individuals. In this cohort, only TCR beta chains were sequenced, and detectable features were limited by the absence of alpha or paired-chain data. According to a later analysis, TCR association rates differed among HLA loci, with DRB1 alleles showing the most associated TCRs and HLA-C alleles showing the fewest. A cluster of highly shared sequence variants was judged likely to represent a technical artifact of the sequencing pipeline. In an earlier analysis of over 550 of the donors, most TCR beta V segments were observed in productive rearrangements about 87% or about 30% of the time, broadly matching IMGT annotations. A later analysis reported that several top co-occurrence clusters appeared linked to parvovirus B19, influenza, CMV and Epstein-Barr virus. Some IMGT-functional V segments, including TRBV6-2 and TRBV6-3, could not be distinguished by the 87-base-pair reads and were therefore excluded. Three of the identified cytomegalovirus-associated TCR beta chains were confirmed in vitro to be specific for cytomegalovirus antigens. An association between a missense DCLRE1C variant and V-gene and J-gene trimming of TCR beta chains was found in a later genetic analysis and replicated in an independent cohort. A total of 150 to 200 TCR beta chains were listed by the study as associated with cytomegalovirus. Because counts were too low, 15 to 20 rarely observed V segments, including chromosome 9 orphons, were left out of the earlier analysis of some 640 of the donors. The classifier was reported to diagnose cytomegalovirus status with high specificity and sensitivity in both the original and validation cohorts. Immune exposure information for the cohort was limited to CMV serostatus. HLA typing was unavailable for some donors at each locus, so association tests used only the typed subset. Specific HLA alleles were associated with 16,951 TCR beta sequences at a false discovery rate of 0.05 in a later analysis. Linkage disequilibrium might explain the correlated functional status among segregating V segments, but an unknown experimental factor could not be excluded. A further reported finding was that TCR beta sequences accurately predicted the HLA-A and HLA-B alleles for most subjects in the first cohort. Roughly uniform sequencing depth across donors was assumed in presence/absence analyses, although this assumption may not hold. Compared with equally common non-associated chains, HLA-associated TCR beta chains in a later analysis were more clonally expanded and had lower generation probabilities. In a later analysis, most CMV-associated TCR beta chains were found to appear HLA-restricted, with HLA associations seemingly driven largely by CMV exposure.

Including cysteine and phenylalanine, the CDR3 has 14 amino acids. CDR3 DNA only is kept here, 42 bases in frame from base 1. V loses 4 bases of germline sequence and J loses 14 bases, and the interval between the two ends is 22 bases. The germline V gene (reference sequence) yields LNHNV for CDR1 and YYDKDF for CDR2. Worth noting for this clone: Its cognate antigen has yet to be identified. Base qualities are not provided; no much larger clone lies one nucleotide away.

Libraries were built with the immunoSEQ multiplex PCR assay. For the multiplex PCR, a mixture combining 60 forward primers for TCR Vbeta segments and 13 reverse primers for TCR Jbeta segments was used. The CDR3 region of rearranged TCR beta genes was amplified from genomic DNA by a multiplex PCR assay. Amplified TCR beta libraries were sequenced as 87-base-pair reads on the Illumina HiSeq System. The paper's data handling went like this. A later analysis tallied around 80 million unique TCR beta chains across the 610 or so repertoires, and approximately 12 million of those chains were shared by two or more donors. Raw reads were error-corrected and collapsed into unique sequences by a nearest-neighbor algorithm in which closely related sequences were merged to remove PCR and sequencing errors. Alignment of CDR3 sequences to IMGT reference sequences was used to assign V, D and J gene segments. For a sequence to be retained, at least a six-nucleotide match to both a V gene segment and a J gene segment was required. A rearrangement was called productive if the CDR3 had no stop codons and remained in frame with V and J, and every other rearrangement was called non-productive. CDR3 was defined according to IMGT convention as the region running from the second conserved V-encoded cysteine to the conserved J-encoded phenylalanine. The earlier analysis of 500 to 650 of the donors excluded any sequence lacking an unambiguous match to a single V gene segment. In an earlier analysis of about 590 of the donors, a V segment was called functional when productive rearrangements were above 56.7%, and segregating when the standard deviation between donors exceeded 5%. A statistical classification framework was built to diagnose cytomegalovirus status from the catalog of TCR beta chain sequences. In a later analysis, V and J genes were assigned by comparing TCR nucleotide sequences against IMGT/GENE-DB human TR gene sequences. Using the TCRdist pipeline, a later analysis assigned CDR3 sequences along with most-parsimonious VDJ recombination scenarios. In a later analysis, every TCR beta chain was defined by the combination of its CDR3 amino acid sequence and its V-gene family, and reads without a unique V-gene family were dropped. To address suspected cross-contamination and a sequencing artifact, a later analysis removed 450 to 700 highly shared, low-generation-probability nucleotide sequences. In a later analysis, a clonal expansion index was calculated for each public chain from normalized within-repertoire ranks of inferred template counts. A later analysis computed generation probabilities with a VDJ recombination model fitted to out-of-frame rearrangements, and checked the results against IGoR. A later analysis scored TCR-TCR, TCR-HLA and TCR-CMV co-occurrence with hypergeometric tests, applying a repertoire-size bias correction to TCR pairs. In a later analysis, false discovery rates were estimated by permuting HLA or CMV assignments 20 times. In a later analysis, co-occurring TCRs were grouped using DBSCAN, with TCRdist sequence similarity added in when clustering inside HLA-allele-positive subsets. Repertoires with fewer than 30,000 or more than 120,000 public chains were left out of co-occurrence clustering, as were about five repertoires with anomalous nucleotide sharing. As stored in TCRdb, this immuneACCESS dataset retains in-frame rearrangements with V and J assigned. A fraction of the clones does not appear; measured against another copy, unresolved V genes explain less than half of the discrepancy, and the remainder lacks a known reason. D and trimming come from the DNA, and the V and J calls and clone size come from that table. For this sample the table gives 150,000 to 160,000 clones, of which less than 85% were detected only once. Under 8% of the sample is in the top ten clones.

In total, approximately 700 healthy bone marrow donors made up the cohort. All cohort members were sampled while nominally healthy, although unrecorded immune exposures were likely present. The donor tested CMV seropositive, placing the donor among the 289 seropositive members of the cohort. A peripheral blood sample was collected from each donor, and TCR beta sequencing was performed on peripheral blood mononuclear cells. Genomic DNA extraction from the blood cell samples was performed with the Qiagen DNeasy Blood Extraction Kit. Sequenced input: PBMCs. This clonotype was sampled from a woman aged 50 to 60 in good health and CMV-seropositive. The chain joins TRBV15 to TRBJ2-3; the D gene lacks a confident call. The nucleotide sequence reads TGTGCCACCAGCATCTTCACTGCCGCCGTTCGAGCGTATTTT. Translated, it reads CATSIFTAAVRAYF.